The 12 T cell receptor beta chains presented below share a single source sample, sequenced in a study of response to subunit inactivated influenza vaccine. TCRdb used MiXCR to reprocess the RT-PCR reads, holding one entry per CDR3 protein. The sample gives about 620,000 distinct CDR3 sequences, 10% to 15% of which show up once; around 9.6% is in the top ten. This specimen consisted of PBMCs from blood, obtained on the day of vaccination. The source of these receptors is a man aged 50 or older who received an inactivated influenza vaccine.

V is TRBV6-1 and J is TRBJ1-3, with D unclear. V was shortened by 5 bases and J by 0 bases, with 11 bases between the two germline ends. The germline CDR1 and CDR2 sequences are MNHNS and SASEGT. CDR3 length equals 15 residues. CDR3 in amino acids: CASSPPISSGNTIYF. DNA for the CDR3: TGTGCCAGCAGTCCACCCATTAGCTCTGGAAACACCATATATTTT.

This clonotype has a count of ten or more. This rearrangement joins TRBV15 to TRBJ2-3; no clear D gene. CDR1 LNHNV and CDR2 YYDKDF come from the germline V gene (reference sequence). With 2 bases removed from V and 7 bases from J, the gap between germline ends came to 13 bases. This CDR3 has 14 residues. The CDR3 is CATSRPSLGNTQYF. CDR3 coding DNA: TGTGCCACCAGCAGACCCTCGCTCGGCAATACGCAGTATTTT.

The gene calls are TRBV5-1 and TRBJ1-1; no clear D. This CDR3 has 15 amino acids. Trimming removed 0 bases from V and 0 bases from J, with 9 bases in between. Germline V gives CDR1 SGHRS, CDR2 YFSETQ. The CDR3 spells CASSLAPEMNTEAFF. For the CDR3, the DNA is TGCGCCAGCAGCTTGGCCCCGGAGATGAACACTGAAGCTTTCTTT.

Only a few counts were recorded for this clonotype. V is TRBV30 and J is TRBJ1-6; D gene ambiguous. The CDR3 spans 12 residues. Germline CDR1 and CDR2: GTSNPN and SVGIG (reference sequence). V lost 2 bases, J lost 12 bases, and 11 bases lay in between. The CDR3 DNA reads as TGTGCCTGGAGTCCTACGGAACTACCCCTCCACTTT. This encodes CAWSPTELPLHF.

The CDR3 loop reads CAISGQGGGYTF. CDR3 coding DNA: TGTGCCATCAGTGGACAGGGGGGGGGCTACACCTTC. The chain employs TRBV10-3 and TRBJ1-2, with 9 bases matching TRBD1. The CDR3 totals 12 residues. V was pared by 4 bases and J by 8 bases, with 2 bases of the junction left unmatched. The germline V gene encodes CDR1 ENHRY and CDR2 SYGVKD.

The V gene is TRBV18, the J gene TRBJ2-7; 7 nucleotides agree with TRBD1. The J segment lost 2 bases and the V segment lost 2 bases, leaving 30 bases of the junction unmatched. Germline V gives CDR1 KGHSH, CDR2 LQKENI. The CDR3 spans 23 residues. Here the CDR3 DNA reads TGTGCCAGCTCACCATCCGAGTCAAACAGATGGAGCCGAATGGGGACAGCCCCCTACGAGCAGTACTTC. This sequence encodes CASSPSESNRWSRMGTAPYEQYF.

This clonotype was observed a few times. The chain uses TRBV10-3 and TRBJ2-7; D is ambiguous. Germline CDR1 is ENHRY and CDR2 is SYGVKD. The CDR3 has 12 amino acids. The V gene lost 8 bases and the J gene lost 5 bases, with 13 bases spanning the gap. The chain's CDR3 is CAISRGPDEQYF. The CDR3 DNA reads TGTGCCATCTCCAGAGGTCCCGACGAGCAGTACTTC.

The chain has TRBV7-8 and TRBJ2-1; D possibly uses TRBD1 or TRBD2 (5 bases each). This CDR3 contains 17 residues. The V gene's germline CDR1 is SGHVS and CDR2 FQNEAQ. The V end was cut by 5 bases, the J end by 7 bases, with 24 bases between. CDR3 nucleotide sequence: TGTGCCAGCAGCCCCCGATGGGGCGGGCCAAATATGAATGAGCAGTTCTTC. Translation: CASSPRWGGPNMNEQFF.

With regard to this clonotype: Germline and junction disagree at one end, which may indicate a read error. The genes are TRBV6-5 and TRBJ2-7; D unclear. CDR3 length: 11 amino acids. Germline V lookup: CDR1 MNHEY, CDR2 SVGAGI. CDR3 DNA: TGTGCCACCAGTTTCAACTACGAGCAGTACTTC. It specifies CATSFNYEQYF.

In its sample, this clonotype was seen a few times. The CDR3 DNA is TGTGCCAGCAGTGAGTTGGGACGGATAAAGGACTATGGCTACACCTTC. It codes for CASSELGRIKDYGYTF. The chain employs TRBV6-1 and TRBJ1-2, with D possibly matching TRBD1 (5 bases). CDR3 length: 16 residues. Germline assignment: CDR1 MNHNS and CDR2 SASEGT. V lost 3 bases and J 3 bases, leaving 17 bases between the germline ends.

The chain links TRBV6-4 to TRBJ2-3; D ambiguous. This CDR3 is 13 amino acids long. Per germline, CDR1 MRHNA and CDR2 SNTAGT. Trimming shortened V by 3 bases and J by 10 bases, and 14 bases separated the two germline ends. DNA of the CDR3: TGTGCCAGCAGTGAGGTCAGCAGTAGTGCGCAGTATTTT. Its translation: CASSEVSSSAQYF.

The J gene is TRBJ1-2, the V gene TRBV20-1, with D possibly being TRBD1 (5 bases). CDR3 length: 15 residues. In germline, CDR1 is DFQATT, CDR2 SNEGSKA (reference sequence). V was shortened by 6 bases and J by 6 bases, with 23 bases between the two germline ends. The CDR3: CSAPGGTSYFNGYTF. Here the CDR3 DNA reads TGCAGTGCCCCGGGCGGGACTTCTTATTTTAATGGCTACACCTTC.